This T cell receptor beta chain emerged from a study of cytomegalovirus exposure and HLA in healthy donors. Study conclusions and caveats: In the analysis, some V segments, TRBV6-2 and TRBV6-3 included, were excluded as indistinguishable. Earlier analysis looked at TCR beta V segments, and most were productive about 90% or about 30% of the time.

As for this clone: Antigen specificity is unknown.

Primers: 60 Vbeta forward and 13 Jbeta reverse. The repertoire was sequenced with immunoSEQ multiplex PCR; TCRdb's copy has only in-frame clones and lacks some. Found here are approximately 190,000 clones; the top ten clones hold roughly 0.74%. Germline lookup yields CDR1 SGHVS and CDR2 FQNEAQ. The CDR3 spans 16 residues. The source of this sequence is a boy between 5 and 17 years old in good health and CMV-seronegative. The genes are TRBV7-8 and TRBJ2-5; 13 nucleotides agree with TRBD2. The J call is doubtful: the DNA matches TRBJ2-7 better. Sequences were obtained from PBMCs. CDR3 in amino acids: CASSLPGTSGIYEQYF. The CDR3 DNA follows: TGTGCCAGCAGCCTACCTGGGACTAGCGGGATCTACGAGCAGTACTTC.